The sequence of this T cell receptor (beta chain) was determined in a study of cytomegalovirus exposure and HLA in healthy donors. Looking at the study overall: In an earlier analysis, around 120 million unique TCR beta sequences were found from 150 million to 200 million T cells.

Note on this clone: The antigen remains undetermined. At one of its ends the junction is not consistent with the germline gene, which may arise from a read error.

Points from the study as a whole: HLA-A and HLA-B allele assignments for most subjects were reportedly predicted accurately using TCR beta sequences.

The CDR3 covers 14 residues. Germline V lookup: CDR1 SSHAT, CDR2 FNYEAQ (reference sequence). The PCR ran on 60 Vbeta and 13 Jbeta primers. The repertoire was sequenced with immunoSEQ multiplex PCR; TCRdb's copy has only in-frame clones and lacks some. This sample has around 80,000 clones, with 78% found just once. The TCR comes from a man between 18 and 35 years old in good health and CMV-seropositive. This sequence joins TRBV7-7 and TRBJ2-1, with a tentative D call TRBD1 (6 bases). Input material: PBMCs. DNA for the CDR3: TGTGCTAGCAGCTTTAACTGGGGGCTCAATGAGCAGTTCTTC. The encoded protein is CASSFNWGLNEQFF. The full variable domain, completed using reference TRBV7-7 and TRBJ2-1, is GAGVSQSPRYKVTKRGQDVTLRCDPISSHATLYWYQQALGQGPEFLTYFNYEAQPDKSGLPSDRFSAERPEGSISTLTIQRTEQRDSAMYRCASSFNWGLNEQFFGPGTRLTVL.